This T cell receptor (beta chain) is from a study of blood T cell repertoires in COVID-19. Study details: Some COVID-19 samples were acute and others convalescent; all came from the United States, Italy and Spain. PBMCs, B-cell-depleted T cells, or T cells provided the cDNA or gDNA that made up the material.

Trimming removed 0 bases from V and 4 bases from J, with 10 bases in between. The CDR3 covers 15 residues. The germline CDR1 and CDR2 sequences are SGHVS and FQNEAQ. In the authors' workflow: Reference gene primer amplification gave nucleated cell count estimates. TCRdb's table, derived via immunoSEQ multiplex PCR, lists solely in-frame clones and lacks some. V, J and clone size are taken as reported in that table, and D and trimming were inferred from the DNA itself. Seen here are about 280,000 clones, approximately 83% observed once, and the top ten hold about an eighth. Sequencing was carried out using peripheral blood. The clonotype originates from a human donor in a cohort sampled during active COVID-19. V is TRBV7-8 and J is TRBJ1-3, with D hard to call. The CDR3 reads CASSLAGSPGNTIYF. The CDR3 DNA reads TGTGCCAGCAGCTTAGCGGGGAGCCCAGGAAACACCATATATTTT. Complete variable domain (other parts from reference TRBV7-8 and TRBJ1-3): GAGVSQSPRYKVAKRGQDVALRCDPISGHVSLFWYQQALGQGPEFLTYFQNEAQLDKSGLPSDRFFAERPEGSVSTLKIQRTQQEDSAVYLCASSLAGSPGNTIYFGEGSWLTVV.